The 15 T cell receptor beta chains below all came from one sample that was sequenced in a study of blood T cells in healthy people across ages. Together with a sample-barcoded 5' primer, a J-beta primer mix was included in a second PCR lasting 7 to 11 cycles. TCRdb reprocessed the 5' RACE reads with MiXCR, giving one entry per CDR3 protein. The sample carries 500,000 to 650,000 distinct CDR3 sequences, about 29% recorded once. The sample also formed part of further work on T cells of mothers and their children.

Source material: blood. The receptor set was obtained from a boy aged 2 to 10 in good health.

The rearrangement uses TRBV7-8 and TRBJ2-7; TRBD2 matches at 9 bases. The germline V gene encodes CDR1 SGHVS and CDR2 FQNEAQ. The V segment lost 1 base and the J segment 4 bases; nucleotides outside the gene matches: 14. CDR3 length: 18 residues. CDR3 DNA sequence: TGTGCCAGCAGCTTAGGATCAGCGGGGGGCCCCTCTTTGTACGAGCAGTACTTC. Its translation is CASSLGSAGGPSLYEQYF.

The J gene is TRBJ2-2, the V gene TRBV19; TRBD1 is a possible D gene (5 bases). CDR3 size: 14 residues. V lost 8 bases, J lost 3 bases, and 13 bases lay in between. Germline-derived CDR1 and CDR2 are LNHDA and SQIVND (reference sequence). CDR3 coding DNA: TGTGCCAGTGGGCAGGGTCCCGACACCGGGGAGCTGTTTTTT. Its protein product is CASGQGPDTGELFF. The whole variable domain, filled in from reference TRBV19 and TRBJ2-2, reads DGGITQSPKYLFRKEGQNVTLSCEQNLNHDAMYWYRQDPGQGLRLIYYSQIVNDFQKGDIAEGYSVSREKKESFPLTVTSAQKNPTAFYLCASGQGPDTGELFFGEGSRLTVL.

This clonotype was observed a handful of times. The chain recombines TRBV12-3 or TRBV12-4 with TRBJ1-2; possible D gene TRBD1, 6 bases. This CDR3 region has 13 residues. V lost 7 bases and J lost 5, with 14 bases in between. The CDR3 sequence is CASMGARRYGYTF. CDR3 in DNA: TGTGCCAGCATGGGGGCGCGGAGGTATGGCTACACCTTC.

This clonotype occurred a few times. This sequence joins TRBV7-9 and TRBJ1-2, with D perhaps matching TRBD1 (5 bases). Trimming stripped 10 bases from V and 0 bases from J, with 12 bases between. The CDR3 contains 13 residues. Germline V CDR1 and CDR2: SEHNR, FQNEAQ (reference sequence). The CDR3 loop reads CATTGNANYGYTF. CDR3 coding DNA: TGTGCCACCACAGGAAACGCTAACTATGGCTACACCTTC.

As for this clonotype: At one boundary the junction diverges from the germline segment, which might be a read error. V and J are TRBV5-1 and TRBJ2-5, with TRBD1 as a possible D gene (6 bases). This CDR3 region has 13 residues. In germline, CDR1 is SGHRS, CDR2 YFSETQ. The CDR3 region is CASSLDRVETRYF. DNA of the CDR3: TGCGCCAGCAGCTTGGACAGGGTGGAGACCCGGTACTTC.

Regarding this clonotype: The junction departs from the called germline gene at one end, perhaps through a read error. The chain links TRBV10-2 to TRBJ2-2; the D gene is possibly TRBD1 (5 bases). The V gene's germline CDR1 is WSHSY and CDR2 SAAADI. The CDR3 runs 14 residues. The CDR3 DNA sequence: TGCGCCATCAGTGTCCAGGGAACTACCGGGGAGCTGTTTTTT. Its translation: CAISVQGTTGELFF.

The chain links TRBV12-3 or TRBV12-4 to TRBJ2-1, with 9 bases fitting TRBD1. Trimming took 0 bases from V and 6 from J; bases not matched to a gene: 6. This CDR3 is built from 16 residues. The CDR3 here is CASSLARGQGANEQFF. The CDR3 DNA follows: TGTGCCAGCAGTTTAGCGCGGGGACAGGGAGCCAATGAGCAGTTCTTC.

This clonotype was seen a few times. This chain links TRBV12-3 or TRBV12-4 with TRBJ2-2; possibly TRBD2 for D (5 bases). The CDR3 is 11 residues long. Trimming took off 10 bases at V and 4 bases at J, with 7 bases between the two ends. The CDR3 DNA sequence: TGTGCCACCCGGGGCACCGGGGAGCTGTTTTTT. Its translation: CATRGTGELFF.

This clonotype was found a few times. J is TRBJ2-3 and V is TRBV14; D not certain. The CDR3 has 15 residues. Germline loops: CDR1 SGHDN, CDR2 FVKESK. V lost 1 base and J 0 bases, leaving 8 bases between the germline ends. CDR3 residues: CASSQGWYSTDTQYF. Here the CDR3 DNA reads TGTGCCAGCAGCCAAGGCTGGTATAGCACAGATACGCAGTATTTT.

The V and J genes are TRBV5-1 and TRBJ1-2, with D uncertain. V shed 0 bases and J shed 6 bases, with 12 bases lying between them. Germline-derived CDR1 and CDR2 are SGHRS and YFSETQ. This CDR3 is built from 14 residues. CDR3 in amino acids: CASSLDPGADGYTF. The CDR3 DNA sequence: TGCGCCAGCAGCTTGGATCCGGGAGCCGATGGCTACACCTTC.

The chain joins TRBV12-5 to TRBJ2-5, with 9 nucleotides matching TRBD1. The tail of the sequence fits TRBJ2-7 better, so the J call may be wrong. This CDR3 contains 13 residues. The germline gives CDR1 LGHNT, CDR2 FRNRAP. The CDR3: CASVWTGEDEQYF. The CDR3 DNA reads TGTGCTAGTGTTTGGACAGGGGAGGACGAGCAGTACTTC.

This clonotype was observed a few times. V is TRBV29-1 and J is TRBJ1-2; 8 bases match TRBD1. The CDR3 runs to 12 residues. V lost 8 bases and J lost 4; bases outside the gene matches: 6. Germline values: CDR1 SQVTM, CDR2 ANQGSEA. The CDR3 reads CSSKGQAYGYTF. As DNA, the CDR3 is TGCAGCTCCAAGGGACAGGCCTATGGCTACACCTTC.

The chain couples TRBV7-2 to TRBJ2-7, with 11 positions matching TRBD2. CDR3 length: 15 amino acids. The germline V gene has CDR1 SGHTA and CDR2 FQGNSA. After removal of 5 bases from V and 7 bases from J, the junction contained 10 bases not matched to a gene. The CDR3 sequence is CASSPQLAGAREQYF. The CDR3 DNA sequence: TGTGCCAGCAGCCCCCAACTAGCGGGAGCTCGGGAGCAGTACTTC. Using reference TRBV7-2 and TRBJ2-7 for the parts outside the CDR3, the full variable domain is GAGVSQSPSNKVTEKGKDVELRCDPISGHTALYWYRQSLGQGLEFLIYFQGNSAPDKSGLPSDRFSAERTGGSVSTLTIQRTQQEDSAVYLCASSPQLAGAREQYFGPGTRLTVT.

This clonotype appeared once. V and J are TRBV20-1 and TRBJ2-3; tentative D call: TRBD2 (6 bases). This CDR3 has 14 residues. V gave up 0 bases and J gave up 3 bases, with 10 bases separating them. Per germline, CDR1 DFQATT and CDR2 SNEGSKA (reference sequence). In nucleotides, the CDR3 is TGCAGTGCTAGAGATCACCTAGCGACAGATACGCAGTATTTT. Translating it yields CSARDHLATDTQYF.

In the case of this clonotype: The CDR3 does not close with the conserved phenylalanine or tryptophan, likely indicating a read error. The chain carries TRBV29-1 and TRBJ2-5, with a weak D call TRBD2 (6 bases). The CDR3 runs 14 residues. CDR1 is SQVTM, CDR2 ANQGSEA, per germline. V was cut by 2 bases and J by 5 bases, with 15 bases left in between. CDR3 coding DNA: TGCAGCGTTGAACTATCGGGACTGATCGAGACCCAGTACCTC. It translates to CSVELSGLIETQYL.